Each of the 30 T cell receptor beta chains below was sequenced from the same sample in a study of cytomegalovirus exposure and HLA in healthy donors. The PCR ran on 60 Vbeta and 13 Jbeta primers. Only in-frame clones appear in the TCRdb table, and some are missing; sequencing was by immunoSEQ multiplex PCR. The sample includes over 150,000 clones, roughly 80% of them seen just once. The sequenced sample was PBMCs. Every receptor here comes from a man aged 35 to 55 in good health and CMV-seronegative.

The rearrangement joins TRBV1 to TRBJ1-1; TRBD1, the D gene given by the table, was not confirmed from the DNA. TRBV1 is a pseudogene segment. The CDR3 has 17 amino acids. CDR3 DNA: TGCACCAGCAGCCACTTCCCGGGACAGGGCCGGGGAACTGAAGCTTTCTTT. Amino acid sequence: CTSSHFPGQGRGTEAFF.

The chain combines TRBV9 with TRBJ1-2; perhaps TRBD1 as D (6 bases). V shed 3 bases and J shed 7 bases, with 16 bases lying between them. This CDR3 comprises 14 residues. The V gene's germline CDR1 is SGDLS and CDR2 YYNGEE. The DNA of the CDR3 is TGTGCCAGCAGCGAATCACAGGGTCTCCGTGGCTACACCTTC. It is translated as CASSESQGLRGYTF.

The genes are TRBV5-4 and TRBJ2-1; the match to TRBD1 covers 7 bases. The CDR3 loop spans 14 amino acids. Trimming took 4 bases from V and 2 from J; bases not matched to a gene: 3. The germline V gene encodes CDR1 SGHNT and CDR2 YYREEE (reference sequence). The chain's CDR3 is CASSTQGAYNEQFF. In DNA, the CDR3 is TGTGCCAGCAGCACCCAGGGGGCCTACAATGAGCAGTTCTTC. Full variable domain (outside the CDR3, taken from reference TRBV5-4 and TRBJ2-1): ETGVTQSPTHLIKTRGQQVTLRCSSQSGHNTVSWYQQALGQGPQFIFQYYREEENGRGNFPPRFSGLQFPNYSSELNVNALELDDSALYLCASSTQGAYNEQFFGPGTRLTVL.

This sequence joins TRBV28 and TRBJ2-7; D is possibly TRBD1 (6 bases). Trimming cost V 10 bases and J 4 bases, with 14 bases left between them. From germline, CDR1 is MDHEN and CDR2 SYDVKM. The CDR3 is 12 amino acids. CDR3: CATSQGQYEQYF. The CDR3 DNA follows: TGTGCCACCTCGCAGGGGCAGTACGAGCAGTACTTC.

This chain uses TRBV30 with TRBJ1-2; maybe TRBD1 (5 bases). Germline V gives CDR1 GTSNPN, CDR2 SVGIG (reference sequence). The CDR3 is 11 amino acids. V gave up 4 bases and J gave up 3 bases, with 6 bases separating them. In DNA, the CDR3 is TGTGCCTGGATGGGGCACTATGGCTACACCTTC. Encoded protein: CAWMGHYGYTF.

The chain couples TRBV5-6 to TRBJ1-4; 7 bases are shared with TRBD1. The junction had 11 bases not matched to a gene; V was cut back by 4 bases and J by 14 bases. Germline CDR1 SGHDT, CDR2 YYEEEE. The CDR3 loop spans 13 amino acids. Written as DNA, the CDR3 is TGTGCCAGCAGCGCAACCGGGACAGCTACCCTGTTTTTT. Amino acid sequence: CASSATGTATLFF. The full variable domain, rest sourced from reference TRBV5-6 and TRBJ1-4, is DAGVTQSPTHLIKTRGQQVTLRCSPKSGHDTVSWYQQALGQGPQFIFQYYEEEERQRGNFPDRFSGHQFPNYSSELNVNALLLGDSALYLCASSATGTATLFFGSGTQLSVL.

V and J are TRBV21-1 and TRBJ1-1; the DNA was not compared with TRBD1, the D call given in the table. TRBV21-1 corresponds to a pseudogene. There are 14 residues in the CDR3. Written as DNA, the CDR3 is TGTGCCAGCAAACAGGGTTCGGCTAACACTGAAGCTTTCTTT. Encoded protein: CASKQGSANTEAFF.

This rearrangement joins TRBV7-3 to TRBJ2-1; 10 bases map to TRBD2. This CDR3 has 15 residues. Germline-derived CDR1 and CDR2 are SGHTA and FQGTGA. V lost 2 bases and J lost 9; bases outside the gene matches: 7. The CDR3 region is CASSLGPSGGSEQFF. In DNA form, the CDR3 reads TGTGCCAGCAGCTTAGGTCCTAGCGGGGGTTCTGAGCAGTTCTTC.

This clone was observed a few times. V usage is TRBV15 and J usage is TRBJ1-2; 7 nucleotides agree with TRBD1. This CDR3 has 14 residues. The germline gives CDR1 LNHNV, CDR2 YYDKDF (reference sequence). V shed 3 bases, J shed 4 bases, and the junction held 5 bases outside the gene matches. CDR3: CATSSRDSGYGYTF. In DNA, the CDR3 is TGTGCCACCAGCAGTCGGGACAGTGGCTATGGCTACACCTTC.

This clone has more than one count but fewer than ten. The genes are TRBV4-1 and TRBJ1-3; perhaps TRBD1 as D (5 bases). The CDR3 sequence is 13 residues long. The germline CDR1 and CDR2 sequences are MGHRA and YSYEKL. The V gene lost 8 bases and the J gene lost 2 bases, with 10 bases spanning the gap. The chain's CDR3 is CASRSRAGNTIYF. CDR3 sequence (DNA): TGCGCCAGCCGGAGCAGGGCTGGAAACACCATATATTTT.

The J gene is TRBJ2-5, the V gene TRBV9; TRBD1 matches 9 bases. The trim removed 0 bases at V and 1 base at J, leaving 4 bases unmatched. CDR1 is SGDLS, CDR2 YYNGEE, per germline. The CDR3 is made up of 16 amino acids. DNA for the CDR3: TGTGCCAGCAGCGTAGGGGGACAGGGCCTCCAAGAGACCCAGTACTTC. Its translation: CASSVGGQGLQETQYF. Full variable domain (remainder filled in from reference TRBV9 and TRBJ2-5): DSGVTQTPKHLITATGQRVTLRCSPRSGDLSVYWYQQSLDQGLQFLIQYYNGEERAKGNILERFSAQQFPDLHSELNLSSLELGDSALYFCASSVGGQGLQETQYFGPGTRLLVL.

This clone showed up just a few times. V is TRBV29-1 and J is TRBJ1-3, with 7 positions matching TRBD1. Trimming cost V 6 bases and J 1 base; bases outside gene matches: 3. The CDR3 has 13 residues. Germline V gene sequence: CDR1 SQVTM, CDR2 ANQGSEA. This CDR3 is CSVSTGSGNTIYF. CDR3 DNA: TGCAGCGTCTCGACAGGGTCTGGAAACACCATATATTTT.

V usage is TRBV4-2 and J usage is TRBJ2-1; 9 positions agree with TRBD1. Germline V lookup: CDR1 LGHNA, CDR2 YNFKEQ. Trimming at V came to 1 base and at J to 3 bases, leaving 10 bases not matched to a gene. The CDR3 is 18 amino acids. This CDR3 is CASSQASQGASLYNEQFF. DNA of the CDR3: TGTGCCAGCAGCCAAGCGTCACAGGGGGCTTCCCTCTACAATGAGCAGTTCTTC.

This clone was picked up a small number of times. CDR3 bases: TGTGCCAGCAGGGGCGTGGACACCGGGGAGCTGTTTTTT. As protein: CASRGVDTGELFF. The rearrangement uses TRBV2 and TRBJ2-2; D is undetermined. V dropped 6 bases and J dropped 3 bases, with 8 bases sitting between them. The germline V gene encodes CDR1 SNHLY and CDR2 FYNNEI. This CDR3 spans 13 amino acids.

The V and J genes are TRBV28 and TRBJ2-5, with 10 bases matching TRBD1. This CDR3 is 15 amino acids long. Germline CDR1 and CDR2: MDHEN and SYDVKM. The junction had 11 bases not matched to a gene; V was cut back by 8 bases and J by 5 bases. CDR3 DNA sequence: TGTGCCAGCGGGACCGGGACAGGGGCCGTGGAGACCCAGTACTTC. Translating gives CASGTGTGAVETQYF.

This clone was detected only a few times. This chain links TRBV5-8 with TRBJ2-5; D possibly corresponds to TRBD2 (6 bases). The J call is doubtful: the DNA matches TRBJ2-7 better. Germline CDR1 SGHTS, CDR2 YDEGEE. The CDR3 runs to 15 residues. The CDR3 reads CASRPTGSPSYEQYF. The CDR3 DNA follows: TGTGCCAGCAGACCTACCGGGAGCCCCTCCTACGAGCAGTACTTC.

V usage is TRBV5-6 and J usage is TRBJ1-2; D remains unclear. In germline, CDR1 is SGHDT, CDR2 YYEEEE. Trimming took off 2 bases at V and 7 bases at J, with 6 bases between the two ends. This CDR3 is built from 11 residues. CDR3 in amino acids: CASSFVGGYTF. In nucleotides, the CDR3 is TGTGCCAGCAGCTTCGTCGGTGGCTACACCTTC.

The chain employs TRBV4-2 and TRBJ2-3, with 8 bases lining up with TRBD2. Per germline, CDR1 LGHNA and CDR2 YNFKEQ. CDR3 length: 16 residues. Trimming at V came to 2 bases and at J to 8 bases, leaving 12 bases not matched to a gene. CDR3 DNA: TGTGCCAGCAGCCAAATCGACGGGAGGGGAAGGGGTACGCAGTATTTT. As protein: CASSQIDGRGRGTQYF.

This sequence joins TRBV28 and TRBJ2-7; 9 bases are a match to TRBD1. The CDR3 sequence is 14 residues long. V shed 2 bases, J shed 6 bases, and the junction held 5 bases outside the gene matches. Germline loops: CDR1 MDHEN, CDR2 SYDVKM. The CDR3 region has the DNA TGTGCCAGCAGTTTACCGGGACAGGGCTTCGAGCAGTACTTC. Translation: CASSLPGQGFEQYF.

This clone was found once. This chain links TRBV10-3 with TRBJ2-5; perhaps TRBD1 as D (6 bases). Germline V CDR1 and CDR2: ENHRY, SYGVKD. The CDR3 is 15 residues long. V was cut by 5 bases and J by 2 bases, with 15 bases left in between. The CDR3 DNA reads TGTGCCATCAGTTTTGACCGGGACAAACAAGAGACCCAGTACTTC. Amino acid sequence: CAISFDRDKQETQYF.

The genes are TRBV6-1 and TRBJ1-2, with 9 bases matching TRBD1. This CDR3 contains 15 residues. J gave up 6 bases and V 1 base, and 6 bases lay outside the gene matches. Germline V gene sequence: CDR1 MNHNS, CDR2 SASEGT. The CDR3 protein is CASSEGTGEPHGYTF. The CDR3 DNA reads TGTGCCAGCAGTGAAGGGACAGGGGAGCCTCATGGCTACACCTTC.

The gene calls are TRBV9 and TRBJ2-1; TRBD2 matches 10 bases. This CDR3 spans 15 amino acids. Germline V CDR1 and CDR2: SGDLS, YYNGEE. Losses at the gene ends were 5 bases for V and 8 bases for J; bases not matched to a gene: 10. This CDR3 is CASSQKSGGADEQFF. In nucleotides, the CDR3 is TGTGCCAGCAGTCAAAAAAGCGGGGGGGCGGATGAGCAGTTCTTC.

This rearrangement joins TRBV4-2 to TRBJ2-3; the D gene is possibly TRBD2 (6 bases). Deletions cut 9 bases from V and 4 bases from J, with 14 bases between. Germline lookup yields CDR1 LGHNA and CDR2 YNFKEQ. There are 13 residues in the CDR3. The CDR3 loop reads CASRDSSPDTQYF. The CDR3, as DNA: TGTGCCAGTAGGGACTCCTCACCAGATACGCAGTATTTT.

This chain links TRBV11-3 with TRBJ1-1; 8 bases align to TRBD1. The CDR3 is made up of 13 amino acids. The V gene's germline CDR1 is SGHNT and CDR2 YENEEA. V trimming: 5 bases; J trimming: 3 bases; junction bases outside the gene matches: 2. CDR3 sequence reads: CASSIQGDTEAFF. The CDR3 nucleotides are TGTGCCAGCAGCATACAGGGGGACACTGAAGCTTTCTTT.

This chain connects TRBV15 to TRBJ2-5; 10 positions match TRBD2. CDR3 length equals 15 residues. The germline gives CDR1 LNHNV, CDR2 YYDKDF (reference sequence). The V segment lost 5 bases and the J segment 6 bases; nucleotides outside the gene matches: 9. The CDR3, as DNA: TGTGCCACCAGCCCTCAGCGGGGGGGCCTGAAGACCCAGTACTTC. Amino acid sequence: CATSPQRGGLKTQYF.

The chain combines TRBV7-9 with TRBJ2-3; 10 nucleotides align to TRBD2. The CDR3 covers 16 residues. Germline CDR1 reads SEHNR; CDR2 reads FQNEAQ (reference sequence). V was pared by 3 bases and J by 4 bases, with 7 bases of the junction left unmatched. CDR3 sequence reads: CASSFSSGGLSDTQYF. The DNA of the CDR3 is TGTGCCAGCAGCTTCTCTAGCGGGGGCCTTTCAGATACGCAGTATTTT.

The rearrangement joins TRBV5-1 to TRBJ2-1; 11 bases match TRBD2. The trim removed 3 bases at V and 7 bases at J, leaving 12 bases unmatched. CDR1 and CDR2 from the germline V gene are SGHRS and YFSETQ. The CDR3 spans 17 residues. The CDR3 protein is CASSSGFGSGGVNEQFF. The CDR3 nucleotides are TGCGCCAGCAGCTCCGGTTTCGGTAGCGGGGGGGTAAATGAGCAGTTCTTC.

The chain carries TRBV7-6 and TRBJ2-5; no definite D call. The CDR3 runs to 14 residues. V lost 0 bases and J lost 5, with 10 bases in between. Germline CDR1 is SGHVS and CDR2 is FNYEAQ. The DNA of the CDR3 is TGTGCCAGCAGCTTAGCTTTGGGCCATGAGACCCAGTACTTC. It encodes CASSLALGHETQYF. Full variable domain (outside the CDR3, taken from reference TRBV7-6 and TRBJ2-5): GAGVSQSPRYKVTKRGQDVALRCDPISGHVSLYWYRQALGQGPEFLTYFNYEAQQDKSGLPNDRFSAERPEGSISTLTIQRTEQRDSAMYRCASSLALGHETQYFGPGTRLLVL.

This chain connects TRBV5-6 to TRBJ2-3, with D perhaps matching TRBD1 (5 bases). With 2 bases removed from V and 5 bases from J, the gap between germline ends came to 9 bases. This CDR3 comprises 13 residues. CDR1 is SGHDT, CDR2 YYEEEE, per germline. The CDR3 region is CASSFPGLDTQYF. CDR3 nucleotide sequence: TGTGCCAGCAGCTTCCCAGGGCTAGATACGCAGTATTTT. The variable domain in full, completed from reference TRBV5-6 and TRBJ2-3, reads DAGVTQSPTHLIKTRGQQVTLRCSPKSGHDTVSWYQQALGQGPQFIFQYYEEEERQRGNFPDRFSGHQFPNYSSELNVNALLLGDSALYLCASSFPGLDTQYFGPGTRLTVL.

The chain employs TRBV28 and TRBJ1-6, with D uncertain. Germline assignment: CDR1 MDHEN and CDR2 SYDVKM. The CDR3 is 13 residues long. Trimming stripped 10 bases from V and 4 bases from J, with 11 bases between. As DNA, the CDR3 is TGTGCCACTCGACCGGGATATAATTCACCCCTCCACTTT. Protein sequence: CATRPGYNSPLHF. Variable domain in full (rest from reference TRBV28 and TRBJ1-6): DVKVTQSSRYLVKRTGEKVFLECVQDMDHENMFWYRQDPGLGLRLIYFSYDVKMKEKGDIPEGYSVSREKKERFSLILESASTNQTSMYLCATRPGYNSPLHFGNGTRLTVT.